This T cell receptor beta chain was recorded in a study of OX40 agonist ivuxolimab in advanced cancers. Study summary: Patients undergoing dose escalation presented with hepatocellular carcinoma, melanoma, renal cell or head and neck cancer.

General study points: Antigen specificity of clonally expanded peripheral T cells was not established.

The germline V gene encodes CDR1 SGHTA and CDR2 FQGNSA. Trimming left V 1 base short and J 4 bases short, with 12 bases between. CDR3 length: 15 residues. The sample holds a few counts of this clone. Antigen specificity is unknown. The sample holds other DNA sequences that translate to the same CDR3. Produced via immunoSEQ multiplex PCR; TCRdb's table is partial and in-frame only. This table holds 35,000 to 40,000 clones, approximately 90% found once. The source of this sequence is an adult with an advanced solid tumor such as melanoma, head and neck, liver or kidney cancer. The V and J genes are TRBV7-2 and TRBJ2-3; D remains ambiguous. Source: CD4+ or CD8+ T cells sorted from blood, taken in a trial of the OX40 agonist ivuxolimab. CDR3 sequence: CASSLGPSPADTQYF. DNA for the CDR3: TGTGCCAGCAGCTTAGGACCCTCTCCCGCAGATACGCAGTATTTT.